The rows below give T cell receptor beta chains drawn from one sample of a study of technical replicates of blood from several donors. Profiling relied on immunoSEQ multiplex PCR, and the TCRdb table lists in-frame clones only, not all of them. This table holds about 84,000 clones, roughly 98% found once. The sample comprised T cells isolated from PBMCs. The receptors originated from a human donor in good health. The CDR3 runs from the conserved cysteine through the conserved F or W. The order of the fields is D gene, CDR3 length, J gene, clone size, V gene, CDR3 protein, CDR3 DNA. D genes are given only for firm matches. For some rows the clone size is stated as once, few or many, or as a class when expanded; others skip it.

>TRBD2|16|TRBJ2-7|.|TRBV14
CASSQDRQRERREQYF
TGTGCCAGCAGCCAAGATCGGCAGCGGGAGCGCCGGGAGCAGTACTTC
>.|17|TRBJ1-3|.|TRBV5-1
CASSLARGPYSGNTIYF
TGCGCCAGCAGCTTGGCCCGGGGTCCATACTCTGGAAACACCATATATTTT
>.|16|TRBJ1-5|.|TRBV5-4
CASSPTPGGSNQPQHF
TGTGCCAGCAGCCCCACCCCCGGGGGAAGCAATCAGCCCCAGCATTTT
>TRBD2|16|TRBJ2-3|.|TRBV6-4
CASSTIAGSSTDTQYF
TGTGCCAGCAGTACTATAGCGGGATCTAGCACAGATACGCAGTATTTT
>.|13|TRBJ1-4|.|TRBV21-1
CASSKVGQGKLFF
TGTGCCAGCAGCAAAGTCGGACAGGGAAAACTGTTTTTT
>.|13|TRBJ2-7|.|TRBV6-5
CATLGPGFNEQYF
TGTGCCACTCTTGGCCCAGGGTTCAACGAGCAGTACTTC
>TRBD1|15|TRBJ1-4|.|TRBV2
CASSALGTGMEKLFF
TGTGCCAGCAGTGCCCTCGGGACAGGGATGGAAAAACTGTTTTTT
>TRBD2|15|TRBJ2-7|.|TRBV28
CASSSPGLGYYEQYF
TGTGCCAGCAGTTCACCGGGACTAGGTTACTACGAGCAGTACTTC
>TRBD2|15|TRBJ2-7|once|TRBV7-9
CASSLVPSGSYEQYF
TGTGCCAGCAGCTTAGTCCCTAGCGGCTCCTACGAGCAGTACTTC
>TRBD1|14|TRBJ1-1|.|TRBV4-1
CASNTGTGDTEAFF
TGCGCCAGCAATACCGGGACAGGGGATACTGAAGCTTTCTTT
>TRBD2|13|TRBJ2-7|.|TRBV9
CASSPAGGYEQYF
TGTGCCAGCAGCCCAGCGGGAGGCTACGAGCAGTACTTC
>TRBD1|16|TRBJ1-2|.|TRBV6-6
CASSQTRPTGGYGYTF
TGTGCCAGCAGCCAAACCCGCCCGACAGGGGGTTATGGCTACACCTTC
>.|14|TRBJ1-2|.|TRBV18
CASSPSLPNYGYTF
TGTGCCAGCTCACCGAGTTTGCCGAACTATGGCTACACCTTC
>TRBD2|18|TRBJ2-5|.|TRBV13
CASSSNPVFKREKETQYF
TGTGCCAGCAGCTCCAACCCGGTTTTCAAGCGGGAGAAAGAGACCCAGTACTTC
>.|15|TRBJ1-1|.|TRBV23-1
CASTSYQGQNTEAFF
TGCGCCAGCACCTCGTATCAGGGTCAGAACACTGAAGCTTTCTTT
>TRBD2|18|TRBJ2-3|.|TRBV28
CASSPRLAGGRVTDTQYF
TGTGCCAGCAGTCCCCGACTAGCGGGAGGGCGTGTCACAGATACGCAGTATTTT
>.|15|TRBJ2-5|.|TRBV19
CASSHLGSHQETQYF
TGTGCCAGTAGTCATCTCGGGTCGCATCAAGAGACCCAGTACTTC
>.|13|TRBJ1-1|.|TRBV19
CASITGSFAEAFF
TGTGCCAGTATAACAGGGTCGTTCGCTGAAGCTTTCTTT
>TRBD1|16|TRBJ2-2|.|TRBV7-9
CASRIRDSANTGELFF
TGTGCCAGCAGAATCCGGGACAGCGCGAACACCGGGGAGCTGTTTTTT
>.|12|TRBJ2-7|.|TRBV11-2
CASSPYKLEQYF
TGTGCCAGCAGCCCCTATAAGCTCGAGCAGTACTTC
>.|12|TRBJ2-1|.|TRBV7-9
CASRRGLGEQFF
TGTGCCAGCAGACGTGGGCTCGGTGAGCAGTTCTTC
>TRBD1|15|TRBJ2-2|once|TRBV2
CASSPRQGPTGELFF
TGTGCCAGCAGCCCAAGACAGGGCCCCACCGGGGAGCTGTTTTTT
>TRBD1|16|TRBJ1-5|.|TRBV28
CASKGFRDRGYQPQHF
TGTGCCAGCAAAGGTTTCCGGGACAGGGGGTATCAGCCCCAGCATTTT
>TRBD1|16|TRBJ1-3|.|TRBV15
CATSRDWTGGLNTIYF
TGTGCCACCAGCAGAGATTGGACAGGGGGCCTGAACACCATATATTTT
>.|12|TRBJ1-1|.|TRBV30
CAWSEGLTEAFF
TGTGCCTGGAGTGAAGGACTCACTGAAGCTTTCTTT